This TCR beta chain came from a study of blood T cells in healthy people across ages. Overall study: When template switching was applied, about one barcoded beta molecule was captured per two T cells. Study-level findings and limits: No conclusive comparison of naive versus antigen-experienced cells was possible with unsorted PBMCs. Higher diversity, along with more naive CD4+ cells, distinguished long-lived donors from aged donors.

This CDR3 region has 15 residues. The germline gives CDR1 ENHRY, CDR2 SYGVKD. Trimming pared 2 bases from V and 4 bases from J, leaving 12 bases between. About this clonotype: The target antigen is unknown.

Next came a second PCR, run for roughly 6 to 11 cycles, which used a sample-barcoded 5' primer along with a J-beta primer mix. TCRdb independently ran MiXCR on the 5' RACE reads; one entry per CDR3 protein. The sample lists about 640,000 distinct CDR3 sequences, roughly 53% occurring once. The chain is built from TRBV10-3 and TRBJ2-1; possible D gene TRBD1, 6 bases. This TCR derives from a man between 60 and 75 years old in good health. Sequences were obtained from blood. The CDR3 loop is CAISEGAGEYNEQFF. Written as DNA, the CDR3 is TGTGCCATCAGTGAGGGGGCAGGGGAGTACAATGAGCAGTTCTTC.